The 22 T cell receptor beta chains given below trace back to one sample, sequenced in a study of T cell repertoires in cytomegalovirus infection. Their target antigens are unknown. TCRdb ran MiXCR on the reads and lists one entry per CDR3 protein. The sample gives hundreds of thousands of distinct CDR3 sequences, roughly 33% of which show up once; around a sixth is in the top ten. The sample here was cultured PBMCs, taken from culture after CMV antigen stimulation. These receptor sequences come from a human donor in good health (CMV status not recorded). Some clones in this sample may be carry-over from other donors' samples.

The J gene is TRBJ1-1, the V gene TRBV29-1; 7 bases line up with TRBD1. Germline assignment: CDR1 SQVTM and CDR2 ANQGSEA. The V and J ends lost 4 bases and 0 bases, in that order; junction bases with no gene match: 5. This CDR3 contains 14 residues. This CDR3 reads CSVAPGQMNTEAFF. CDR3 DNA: TGCAGCGTTGCCCCGGGACAGATGAACACTGAAGCTTTCTTT.

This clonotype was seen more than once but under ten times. The CDR3 DNA reads as TGTGCCAGCAGCTCTGGAACCACAGGGCACACCGGGGAGCTGTTTTTT. It yields the protein CASSSGTTGHTGELFF. The chain is built from TRBV7-6 and TRBJ2-2, with a weak D call TRBD1 (6 bases). The CDR3 contains 16 residues. Germline CDR1 reads SGHVS; CDR2 reads FNYEAQ. Trimming left V 4 bases short and J 3 bases short, with 15 bases between.

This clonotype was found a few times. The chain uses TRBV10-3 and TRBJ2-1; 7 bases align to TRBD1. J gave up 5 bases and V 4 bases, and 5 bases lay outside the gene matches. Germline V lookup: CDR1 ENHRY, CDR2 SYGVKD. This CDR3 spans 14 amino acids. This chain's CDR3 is CAISVDRVNNEQFF. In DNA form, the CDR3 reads TGTGCCATCAGTGTAGACAGGGTAAACAATGAGCAGTTCTTC.

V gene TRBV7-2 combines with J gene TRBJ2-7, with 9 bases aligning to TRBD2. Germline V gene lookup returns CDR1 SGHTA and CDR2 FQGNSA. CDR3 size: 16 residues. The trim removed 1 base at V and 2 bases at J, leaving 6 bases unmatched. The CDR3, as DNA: TGTGCCAGCAGCTTAGGGAGCGGGAGGCTGACCTACGAGCAGTACTTC. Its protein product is CASSLGSGRLTYEQYF.

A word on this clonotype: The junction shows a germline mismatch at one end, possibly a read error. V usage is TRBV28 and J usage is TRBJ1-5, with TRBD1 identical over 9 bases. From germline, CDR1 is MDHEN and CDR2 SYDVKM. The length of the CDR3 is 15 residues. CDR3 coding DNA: TGTGCCAGCACTTTAGGAGGACAGGGGAGTCAGCCCCAGCATTTT. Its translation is CASTLGGQGSQPQHF.

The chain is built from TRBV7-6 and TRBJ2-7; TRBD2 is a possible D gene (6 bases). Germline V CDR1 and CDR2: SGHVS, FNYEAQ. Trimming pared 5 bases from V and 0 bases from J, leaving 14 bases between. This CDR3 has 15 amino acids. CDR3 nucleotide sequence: TGTGCCAGCAGCCCCCGGCCGGGAGACTCCTACGAGCAGTACTTC. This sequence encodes CASSPRPGDSYEQYF.

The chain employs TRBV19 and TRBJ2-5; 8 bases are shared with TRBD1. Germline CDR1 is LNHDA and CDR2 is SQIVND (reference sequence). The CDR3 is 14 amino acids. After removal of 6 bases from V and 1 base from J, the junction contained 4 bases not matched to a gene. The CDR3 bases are TGTGCCAGTAGGAGGACAGGGCTCCAAGAGACCCAGTACTTC. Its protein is CASRRTGLQETQYF.

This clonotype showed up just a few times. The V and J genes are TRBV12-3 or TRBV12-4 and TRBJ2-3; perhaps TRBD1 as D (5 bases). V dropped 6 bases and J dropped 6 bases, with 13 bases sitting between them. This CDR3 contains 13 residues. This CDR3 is CASRASGLDTQYF. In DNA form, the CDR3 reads TGTGCCAGCAGAGCCTCAGGGCTGGATACGCAGTATTTT.

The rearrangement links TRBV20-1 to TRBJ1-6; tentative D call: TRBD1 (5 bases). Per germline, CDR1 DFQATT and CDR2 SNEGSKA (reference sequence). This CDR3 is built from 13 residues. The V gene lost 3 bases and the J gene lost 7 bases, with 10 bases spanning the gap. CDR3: CSASVRENSPLHF. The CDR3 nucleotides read TGCAGTGCTAGCGTCAGGGAGAATTCACCCCTCCACTTT.

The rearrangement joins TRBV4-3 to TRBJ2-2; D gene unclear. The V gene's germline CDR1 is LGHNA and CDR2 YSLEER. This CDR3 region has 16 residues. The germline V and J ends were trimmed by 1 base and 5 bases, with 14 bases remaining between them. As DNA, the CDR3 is TGCGCCAGCAGCCAAGTCAAAAGTCGGTGGACCGGGGAGCTGTTTTTT. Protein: CASSQVKSRWTGELFF.

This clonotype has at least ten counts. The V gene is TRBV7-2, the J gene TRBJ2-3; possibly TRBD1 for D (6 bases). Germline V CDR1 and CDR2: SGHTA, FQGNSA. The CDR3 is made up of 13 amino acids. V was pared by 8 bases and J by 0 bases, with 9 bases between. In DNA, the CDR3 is TGTGCCAGCGAGAGGGGGAGCACAGATACGCAGTATTTT. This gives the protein CASERGSTDTQYF.

The CDR3 loop is CASSQRGGSYNEQFF. The CDR3 DNA sequence: TGTGCCAGCAGCCAAAGGGGGGGTTCCTACAATGAGCAGTTCTTC. The chain links TRBV4-2 to TRBJ2-1; TRBD2 might be the D (7 bases). Germline lookup yields CDR1 LGHNA and CDR2 YNFKEQ. The CDR3 consists of 15 residues. Trimming removed 2 bases at V and 1 base at J, with 9 bases between.

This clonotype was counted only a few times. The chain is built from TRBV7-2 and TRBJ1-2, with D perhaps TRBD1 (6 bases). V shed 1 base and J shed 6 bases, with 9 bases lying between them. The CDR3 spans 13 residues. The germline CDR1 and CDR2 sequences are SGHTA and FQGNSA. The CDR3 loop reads CASSLEAGDGYTF. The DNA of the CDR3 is TGTGCCAGCAGCTTAGAGGCAGGGGATGGCTACACCTTC. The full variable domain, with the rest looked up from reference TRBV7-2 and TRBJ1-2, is GAGVSQSPSNKVTEKGKDVELRCDPISGHTALYWYRQSLGQGLEFLIYFQGNSAPDKSGLPSDRFSAERTGGSVSTLTIQRTQQEDSAVYLCASSLEAGDGYTFGSGTRLTVV.

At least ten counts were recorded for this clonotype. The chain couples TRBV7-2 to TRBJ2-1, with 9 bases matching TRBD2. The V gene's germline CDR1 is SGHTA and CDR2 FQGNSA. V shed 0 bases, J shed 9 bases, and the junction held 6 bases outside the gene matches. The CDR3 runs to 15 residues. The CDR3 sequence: CASSLALTSGGEQFF. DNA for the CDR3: TGTGCCAGCAGCTTAGCCCTGACTAGCGGTGGTGAGCAGTTCTTC.

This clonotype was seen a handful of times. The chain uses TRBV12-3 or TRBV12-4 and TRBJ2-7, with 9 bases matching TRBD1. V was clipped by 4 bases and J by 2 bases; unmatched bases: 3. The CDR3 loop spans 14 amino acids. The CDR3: CASSWDRVPYEQYF. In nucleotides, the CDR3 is TGTGCCAGCAGTTGGGACAGGGTCCCCTACGAGCAGTACTTC.

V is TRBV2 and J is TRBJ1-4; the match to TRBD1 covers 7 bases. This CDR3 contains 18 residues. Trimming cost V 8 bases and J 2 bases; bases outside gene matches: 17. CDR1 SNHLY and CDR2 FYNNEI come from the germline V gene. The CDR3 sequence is CASLLSWEGAATNEKLFF. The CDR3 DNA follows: TGTGCCAGCCTTCTCTCTTGGGAGGGGGCGGCTACTAATGAAAAACTGTTTTTT.

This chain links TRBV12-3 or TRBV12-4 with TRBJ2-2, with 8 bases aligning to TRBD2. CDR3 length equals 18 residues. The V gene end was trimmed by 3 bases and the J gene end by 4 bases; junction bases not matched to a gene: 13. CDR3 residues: CASSFRASGPDRTGELFF. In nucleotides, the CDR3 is TGTGCCAGCAGTTTCAGGGCTAGCGGGCCGGACCGCACCGGGGAGCTGTTTTTT.

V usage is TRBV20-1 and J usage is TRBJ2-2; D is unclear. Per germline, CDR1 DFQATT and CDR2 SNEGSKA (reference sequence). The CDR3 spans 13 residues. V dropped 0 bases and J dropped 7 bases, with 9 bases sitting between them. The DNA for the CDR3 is TGCAGTGCTAGAGACCCTAGAGGCGGGGAGCTGTTTTTT. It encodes CSARDPRGGELFF.

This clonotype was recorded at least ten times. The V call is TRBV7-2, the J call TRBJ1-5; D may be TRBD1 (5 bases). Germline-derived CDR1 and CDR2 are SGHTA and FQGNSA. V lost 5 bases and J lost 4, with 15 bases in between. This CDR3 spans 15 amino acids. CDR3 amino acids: CASSQGQGINQPQHF. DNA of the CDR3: TGTGCCAGCAGCCAAGGGCAGGGAATAAATCAGCCCCAGCATTTT. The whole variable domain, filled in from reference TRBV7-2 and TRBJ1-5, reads GAGVSQSPSNKVTEKGKDVELRCDPISGHTALYWYRQSLGQGLEFLIYFQGNSAPDKSGLPSDRFSAERTGGSVSTLTIQRTQQEDSAVYLCASSQGQGINQPQHFGDGTRLSIL.

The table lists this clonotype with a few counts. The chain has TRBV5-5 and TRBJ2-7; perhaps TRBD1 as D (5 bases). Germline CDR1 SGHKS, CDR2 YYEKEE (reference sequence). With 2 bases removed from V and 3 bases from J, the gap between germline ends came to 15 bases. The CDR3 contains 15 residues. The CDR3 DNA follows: TGTGCCAGCAGCTTAGGACAACTCGAAGGCTACGAGCAGTACTTC. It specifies CASSLGQLEGYEQYF.

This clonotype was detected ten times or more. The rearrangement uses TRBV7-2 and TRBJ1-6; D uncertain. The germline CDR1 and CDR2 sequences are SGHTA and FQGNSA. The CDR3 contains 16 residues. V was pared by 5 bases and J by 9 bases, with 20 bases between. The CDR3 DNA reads TGTGCCAGCAGCGATATTGGGCAATGGCCGGGTTCACCCCTCCACTTT. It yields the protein CASSDIGQWPGSPLHF.

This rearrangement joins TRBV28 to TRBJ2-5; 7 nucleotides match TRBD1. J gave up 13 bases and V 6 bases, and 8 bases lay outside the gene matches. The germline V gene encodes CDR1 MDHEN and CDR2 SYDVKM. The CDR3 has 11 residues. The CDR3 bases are TGTGCCAGCAGGACAGGGAGATTTTGGTACTTC. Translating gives CASRTGRFWYF.